Listed below are T cell receptor beta chains from one sample, sequenced in a study of OX40 agonist ivuxolimab in advanced cancers. Repertoires were generated with immunoSEQ multiplex PCR, while TCRdb's copy carries only in-frame clones and drops some. The sample has 65,000 to 90,000 clones, more than 80% seen once. The input for sequencing was CD4+ or CD8+ T cells sorted from blood, taken in a trial of the OX40 agonist ivuxolimab. Receptors originate from an adult with an advanced solid tumor such as melanoma, head and neck, liver or kidney cancer. Each CDR3 is given with its conserved first and last residue. D genes are given only for firm matches. A clone size is listed for some rows: how often the clone was seen (once, few, many), or a class if it is expanded.

J gene	D gene	clone size	V gene	CDR3 DNA	CDR3 protein
TRBJ1-5	TRBD1	.	TRBV7-2	TGTGCCAGCAGCCGAACAGGGGGCAATCAGCCCCAGCATTTT	CASSRTGGNQPQHF
TRBJ2-2	.	.	TRBV5-1	TGCGCCAGCATCCAGCGGGACACCGGGGAGCTGTTTTTT	CASIQRDTGELFF
TRBJ2-1	.	.	TRBV18	TGTGCCAGCTCAGGCCTAGGACAGCCCTACAATGAGCAGTTCTTC	CASSGLGQPYNEQFF
TRBJ2-3	TRBD2	.	TRBV5-1	TGCGCCAGCAGCTTAAACCCTAGCGGGGGGGGAGCAGATACGCAGTATTTT	CASSLNPSGGGADTQYF
TRBJ2-7	TRBD1	.	TRBV9	TGTGCCAGCAGCGGAGGTAGGGGACAGGGGGCTTACGAGCAGTACTTC	CASSGGRGQGAYEQYF
TRBJ2-7	.	.	TRBV9	TGTGCCAGCAGCGTAGATGGCGAGCAGTACTTC	CASSVDGEQYF
TRBJ2-1	TRBD2	.	TRBV5-1	TGCGCCAGCAGCTCGGACGGGACTAGGGGTAATGAGCAGTTCTTC	CASSSDGTRGNEQFF
TRBJ2-3	TRBD2	.	TRBV15	TGTGCCACCAGCAGCGGACTAGCGGGAGGAGGGGGCACAGATACGCAGTATTTT	CATSSGLAGGGGTDTQYF
TRBJ1-1	.	few	TRBV6-5	TGTGCCAGCAGTTTCGTCCAGTCCACTGAAGCTTTCTTT	CASSFVQSTEAFF
TRBJ2-3	.	.	TRBV5-5	TGTGCCAGCAGCCCCCTCAGGGCAGATACGCAGTATTTT	CASSPLRADTQYF
TRBJ1-1	TRBD1	few	TRBV7-8	TGTGCCAGCAGCTTAGTGTCGGGGCCAGGGGGCTTCTACGGTGAAGCTTTCTTT	CASSLVSGPGGFYGEAFF
TRBJ2-2	.	.	TRBV7-9	TGTGCCAGCAGCTTATCCGCGGGGTCGATGAGGAACGCCGGGGAGCTGTTTTTT	CASSLSAGSMRNAGELFF
TRBJ2-3	TRBD2	.	TRBV28	TGTGCCAGCACTCCGGGACTAGCGAGAGATACGCAGTATTTT	CASTPGLARDTQYF
TRBJ2-3	TRBD2	.	TRBV13	TGTGCCAGCACCTATGGGGCTAGCGGGAGAGATACGCAGTATTTT	CASTYGASGRDTQYF
TRBJ2-7	.	.	TRBV6-1	TGTGCCAGCAGTGAAGGAGATCGTTATCCGGGGCGGCACTTC	CASSEGDRYPGRHF
TRBJ2-7	TRBD2	.	TRBV7-2	TGTGCCAGCAGCTTAGCTAGCGGGAGGACCTCCTACGAGCAGTACTTC	CASSLASGRTSYEQYF
TRBJ2-2	TRBD1	.	TRBV7-2	TGTGCCAGCAGCTCGGGACAGGCGACCGGGGAGCTGTTTTTT	CASSSGQATGELFF
TRBJ2-1	TRBD2	.	TRBV29-1	TGCAGCAACGAAAGGACTAGCGGGAGCAATGAGCAGTTCTTC	CSNERTSGSNEQFF
TRBJ2-1	TRBD2	.	TRBV28	TGTGCCAGCATCCCCGGGACTAGCGGTTACAATGAGCAGTTCTTC	CASIPGTSGYNEQFF
TRBJ2-5	TRBD1	.	TRBV6-1	TGTGCCAGCCGACAGGGAGAGACCCAGTACTTC	CASRQGETQYF
TRBJ2-7	TRBD2	.	TRBV28	TGTGCCAGCGGAACCTTTAGCGGGAGTTCCTACGAGCAGTACTTC	CASGTFSGSSYEQYF
TRBJ1-2	.	medium-sized	TRBV20-1	TGCAGTGCTAGGTCTCAGGCCGGCTACACCTTC	CSARSQAGYTF
TRBJ2-2	.	.	TRBV7-3	TGTGCCAGCAGCAGAACAGGGGAGGTGAACACCGGGGAGCTGTTTTTT	CASSRTGEVNTGELFF
TRBJ2-3	.	once	TRBV11-3	TGTGCCAGCAGCTTAGAAGGGGCGGAAATAGATACGCAGTATTTT	CASSLEGAEIDTQYF
TRBJ2-1	TRBD2	.	TRBV11-3	TGTGCCAGCAGCTCCGGGACTAGCGTTGTCCATGAGCAGTTCTTC	CASSSGTSVVHEQFF
TRBJ2-5	.	.	TRBV11-3	TGTGCCAGCAGCACGGGGGGCGGGATCCAAGAGACCCAGTACTTC	CASSTGGGIQETQYF
TRBJ2-1	.	.	TRBV6-5	TGTGCCAGCACCGACCTGCGCAACCGGGCAAATGAGCAGTTCTTC	CASTDLRNRANEQFF
TRBJ2-5	TRBD1	.	TRBV19	TGTGCCAGTAGTATCAGAGGGCTCTCAACAGGGGGAGAGACCCAGTACTTC	CASSIRGLSTGGETQYF
TRBJ1-2	.	.	TRBV11-2	TGTGCCAGCAGCTTTCAGAGACTTAACTATGGCTACACCTTC	CASSFQRLNYGYTF
TRBJ1-5	.	.	TRBV6-1	TGTGCCAGCAGTTCAAGAGGAGATCAGCCCCAGCATTTT	CASSSRGDQPQHF
TRBJ2-7	.	.	TRBV7-2	TGTGCCAGCAGCCCCCAAGCGGGTGAACTATCCTACGAGCAGTACTTC	CASSPQAGELSYEQYF
TRBJ2-7	TRBD1	.	TRBV6-5	TGTGCCAGCAGGAGCGGACAGGGGAGCGAGCAGTACTTC	CASRSGQGSEQYF
TRBJ2-5	TRBD1	.	TRBV5-1	TGCGCCAGCAGCTCGGGACAGGGCCAAGAGACCCAGTACTTC	CASSSGQGQETQYF
TRBJ2-1	.	.	TRBV19	TGTGCCAGTAGTCTCCGGAACAATGAGCAGTTCTTC	CASSLRNNEQFF
TRBJ2-7	TRBD1	.	TRBV19	TGTGCCAGTAGTATGGGGACAGGGGGCGAGCAGTACTTC	CASSMGTGGEQYF
TRBJ2-6	.	.	TRBV4-1	TGCGCCAGTAGGGACCAGCCTTGGGGGGCCAACGTCCTGACTTTC	CASRDQPWGANVLTF
TRBJ2-1	TRBD2	.	TRBV14	TGTGCCAGCAGCCAAGGCCTAGCGGGAGTTGAAGAGCAGTTCTTC	CASSQGLAGVEEQFF
TRBJ2-7	.	.	TRBV19	TGTGCCAGTAGTACGAGCACAGGGTCGGGAGAGCAGTACTTC	CASSTSTGSGEQYF
TRBJ2-7	.	.	TRBV11-2	TGTGCCAGCCACCCCGTGAGGCAGTACTACGAGCAGTACTTC	CASHPVRQYYEQYF
TRBJ2-1	TRBD1	.	TRBV6-6	TGTGCCAGCAGTTACGGGACAGGGCGCTATGAGCAGTTCTTC	CASSYGTGRYEQFF
TRBJ2-5	.	.	TRBV27	TGTGCCAGCAGTTTGTTTTCTGGACGAGGAGAGACCCAGTACTTC	CASSLFSGRGETQYF
TRBJ1-1	.	.	TRBV19	TGTGCCAGTAGTTTCGATGAGGGTACGAACACTGAAGCTTTCTTT	CASSFDEGTNTEAFF
TRBJ1-1	.	once	TRBV2	TGTGCCACCCAGTCTGGTGCTGAAGCTTTCTTT	CATQSGAEAFF
TRBJ2-7	.	.	TRBV28	TGTGCCAGCAGTTTACCCCTCGGACTTACCTACGAGCAGTACTTC	CASSLPLGLTYEQYF
TRBJ1-5	.	.	TRBV5-1	TGCGCCAGCAGCTTGGAAGGGGAAAGTCAGCCCCAGCATTTT	CASSLEGESQPQHF
TRBJ2-5	TRBD2	.	TRBV11-2	TGTGCCAGCAGGCCCCTAGCGGGAAGCCAAGAGACCCAGTACTTC	CASRPLAGSQETQYF
TRBJ2-1	.	.	TRBV5-6	TGTGCCAGCAACCAAGTTTCGGGAGAGGCGGGAACTAACAATGAGCAGTTCTTC	CASNQVSGEAGTNNEQFF
TRBJ1-1	TRBD1	.	TRBV5-6	TGTGCCAGCAGCTTAGCGACCCGGACAGGCGGCGAGGCTTTCTTT	CASSLATRTGGEAFF
TRBJ1-3	.	.	TRBV28	TGTGCCAGCAGTCCCCGAGAGACAGCCGGAAACACCATATATTTT	CASSPRETAGNTIYF